This T cell receptor (beta chain) was documented in a study of T cells in Graves' hyperthyroidism and ophthalmopathy. Regarding the study as a whole: Most thyroid clonotypes that were expanded above 0.001 also turned up in blood.

Graves' hyperthyroidism was deemed stable given no ophthalmopathy progression within 18 months. This clonotype was recorded at least ten times. Its antigen is currently unknown. Amplification yielded TCR beta CDR3 regions, with RNA transcripts as the source. The HTBI primer set served for first-round RT-PCR of the TCR CDR3. TCRdb itself ran the multiplex PCR reads through MiXCR, one entry per CDR3 protein. The repertoire holds a few hundred thousand distinct CDR3 sequences, with 35% to 55% as singletons. This clonotype originated in a woman aged 18-29 years with Graves' hyperthyroidism. The material sequenced was peripheral blood or thyroid tissue (not recorded which).

The chain's CDR3 is CASSPFKEVTYGYTF. The CDR3 DNA sequence: TGTGCCAGTAGTCCCTTCAAGGAGGTAACTTATGGCTACACCTTC. This chain joins TRBV19 and TRBJ1-2; D is uncertain. Trimming removed 5 bases at V and 5 bases at J, with 18 bases between. Germline V gene sequence: CDR1 LNHDA, CDR2 SQIVND (reference sequence). The CDR3 spans 15 residues.